These 7 T cell receptor beta chains were sequenced from one sample in a study of T cell repertoires in cytomegalovirus infection. TCRdb recomputed calls from the reads with MiXCR, one row per CDR3 protein. The sample lists about 360,000 distinct CDR3 sequences; roughly 20% were seen once. The sample comprised PBMCs. The receptor set was obtained from a human donor in good health (CMV status not recorded). Some clones in this sample may be carry-over from other donors' samples.

This clonotype was counted a few times. The V gene is TRBV9, the J gene TRBJ2-7; a weak D match, TRBD1 (6 bases). V was shortened by 2 bases and J by 3 bases, with 15 bases between the two germline ends. The CDR3 contains 15 residues. The germline V gene encodes CDR1 SGDLS and CDR2 YYNGEE. CDR3 residues: CASSVRKDRYYEQYF. In nucleotides, the CDR3 is TGTGCCAGCAGCGTTAGGAAGGACAGATACTACGAGCAGTACTTC.

The CDR3 DNA reads as TGTGCCAGCAGCCAAGAAAGCGGGGTCTCAGATACGCAGTATTTT. This encodes CASSQESGVSDTQYF. The rearrangement joins TRBV4-2 to TRBJ2-3; 7 bases match TRBD2. CDR1 and CDR2 (germline): LGHNA, YNFKEQ. The ends lost 0 bases at V and 4 bases at J; junction bases unmatched: 4. This CDR3 is 15 amino acids long.

The chain is built from TRBV6-2 or TRBV6-3 and TRBJ2-7; D gene unclear. The germline CDR1 and CDR2 sequences are MNHEY and SVGEGT. CDR3 length: 14 residues. Trimming stripped 7 bases from V and 1 base from J, with 14 bases between. The CDR3 region is CASTPRGLSYEQYF. The CDR3 DNA reads TGTGCCAGCACCCCCCGCGGTCTTTCCTACGAGCAGTACTTC.

Many counts were recorded for this clonotype. This rearrangement joins TRBV5-4 to TRBJ2-5, with D unresolved. Trimming stripped 1 base from V and 2 bases from J, with 9 bases between. The CDR3 extends over 14 amino acids. Germline values: CDR1 SGHNT, CDR2 YYREEE (reference sequence). The CDR3 DNA is TGTGCCAGCAGCTTGAGGGCAGGTCAAGAGACCCAGTACTTC. Translated: CASSLRAGQETQYF.

V and J are TRBV6-1 and TRBJ1-2, with 10 bases aligning to TRBD1. Germline CDR1 reads MNHNS; CDR2 reads SASEGT. Trimming at V came to 8 bases and at J to 4 bases, leaving 7 bases not matched to a gene. The length of the CDR3 is 14 residues. CDR3 in DNA: TGTGCCAGCTCCCGGGACAGGGGATTCTATGGCTACACCTTC. This sequence encodes CASSRDRGFYGYTF.

The chain uses TRBV5-6 and TRBJ1-1; 9 bases map to TRBD1. The ends lost 3 bases at V and 7 bases at J; junction bases unmatched: 1. The V gene's germline CDR1 is SGHDT and CDR2 YYEEEE. The CDR3 is 12 amino acids. The CDR3 region is CASSSTGGEAFF. The CDR3 region has the DNA TGTGCCAGCAGCTCGACAGGGGGTGAAGCTTTCTTT.

This clonotype was observed a handful of times. V and J are TRBV28 and TRBJ2-3; D tentatively reads TRBD1 or TRBD2 (5 bases each). Germline V gives CDR1 MDHEN, CDR2 SYDVKM. V lost 7 bases, J lost 5 bases, and 16 bases lay in between. The CDR3 is 14 amino acids. The CDR3 sequence: CASTLGPLGDTQYF. The DNA of the CDR3 is TGTGCCAGCACCCTGGGACCGTTAGGAGATACGCAGTATTTT.